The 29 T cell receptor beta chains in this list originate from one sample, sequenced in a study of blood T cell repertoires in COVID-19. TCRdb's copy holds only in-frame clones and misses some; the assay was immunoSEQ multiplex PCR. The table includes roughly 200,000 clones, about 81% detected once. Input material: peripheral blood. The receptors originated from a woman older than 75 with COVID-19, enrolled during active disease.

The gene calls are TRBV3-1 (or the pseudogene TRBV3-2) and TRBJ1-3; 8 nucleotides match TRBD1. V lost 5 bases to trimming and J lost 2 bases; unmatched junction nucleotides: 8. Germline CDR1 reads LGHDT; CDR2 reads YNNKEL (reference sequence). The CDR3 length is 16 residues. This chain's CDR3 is CASSFGQGSAGNTIYF. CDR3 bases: TGTGCCAGCAGCTTTGGACAGGGATCTGCTGGAAACACCATATATTTT.

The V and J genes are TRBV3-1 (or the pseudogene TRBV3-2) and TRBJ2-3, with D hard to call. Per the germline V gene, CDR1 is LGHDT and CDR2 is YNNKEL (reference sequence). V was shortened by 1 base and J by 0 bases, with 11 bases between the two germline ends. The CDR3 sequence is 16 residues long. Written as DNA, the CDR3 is TGTGCCAGCAGCCAAGGTGCGGTATTGAGCACAGATACGCAGTATTTT. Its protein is CASSQGAVLSTDTQYF.

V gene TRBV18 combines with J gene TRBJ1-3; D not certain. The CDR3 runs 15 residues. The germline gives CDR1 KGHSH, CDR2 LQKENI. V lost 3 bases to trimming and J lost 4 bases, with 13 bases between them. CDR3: CASSPSGSVGNTIYF. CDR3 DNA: TGTGCCAGCTCACCCTCGGGATCGGTGGGAAACACCATATATTTT.

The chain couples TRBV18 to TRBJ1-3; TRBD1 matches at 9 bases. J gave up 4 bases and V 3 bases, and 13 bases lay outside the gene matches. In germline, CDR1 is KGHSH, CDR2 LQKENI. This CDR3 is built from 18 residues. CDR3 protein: CASSPITSTGGTGNTIYF. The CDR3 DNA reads TGTGCCAGCTCACCGATTACCTCGACAGGGGGTACCGGAAACACCATATATTTT.

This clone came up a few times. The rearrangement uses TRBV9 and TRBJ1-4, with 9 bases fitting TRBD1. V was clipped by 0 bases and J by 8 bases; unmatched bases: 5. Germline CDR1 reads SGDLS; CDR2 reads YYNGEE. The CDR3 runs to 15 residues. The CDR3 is CASSVDGTGQEKLFF. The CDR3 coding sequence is TGTGCCAGCAGCGTAGATGGGACAGGGCAAGAAAAACTGTTTTTT.

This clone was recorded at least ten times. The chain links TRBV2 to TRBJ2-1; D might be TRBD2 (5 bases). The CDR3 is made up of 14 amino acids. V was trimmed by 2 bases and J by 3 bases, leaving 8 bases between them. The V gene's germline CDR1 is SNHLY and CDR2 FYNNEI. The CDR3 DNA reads TGTGCCAGCAGTGAACTGGGAGACTACAATGAGCAGTTCTTC. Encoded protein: CASSELGDYNEQFF.

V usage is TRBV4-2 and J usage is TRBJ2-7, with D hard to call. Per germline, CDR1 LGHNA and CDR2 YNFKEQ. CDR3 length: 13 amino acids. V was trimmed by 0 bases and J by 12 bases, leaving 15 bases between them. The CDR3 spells CASSQDALRSRYF. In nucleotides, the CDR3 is TGTGCCAGCAGCCAAGATGCCCTACGGTCCCGGTACTTC.

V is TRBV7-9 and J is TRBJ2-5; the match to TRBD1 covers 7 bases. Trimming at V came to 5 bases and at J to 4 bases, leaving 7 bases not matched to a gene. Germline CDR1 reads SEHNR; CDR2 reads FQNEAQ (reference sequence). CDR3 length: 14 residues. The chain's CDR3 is CASSPTGAGETQYF. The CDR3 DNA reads TGTGCCAGCAGCCCAACAGGGGCTGGAGAGACCCAGTACTTC.

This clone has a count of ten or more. The CDR3, as DNA: TGTGCCGCAAGCGGGTCGGCCGAGGGCTACGAGCAGTACTTC. Its protein product is CAASGSAEGYEQYF. The J gene is TRBJ2-7, the V gene TRBV27, with a weak D call TRBD2 (6 bases). Trimming removed 11 bases from V and 3 bases from J, with 20 bases in between. The CDR3 consists of 14 residues. Germline V CDR1 and CDR2: MNHEY, SMNVEV (reference sequence).

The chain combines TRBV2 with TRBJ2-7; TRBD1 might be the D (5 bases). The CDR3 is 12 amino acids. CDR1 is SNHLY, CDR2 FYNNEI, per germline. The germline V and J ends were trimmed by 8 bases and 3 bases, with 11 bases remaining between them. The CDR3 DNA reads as TGTGCCAGCGGGTCAGGGATCTACGAGCAGTACTTC. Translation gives CASGSGIYEQYF.

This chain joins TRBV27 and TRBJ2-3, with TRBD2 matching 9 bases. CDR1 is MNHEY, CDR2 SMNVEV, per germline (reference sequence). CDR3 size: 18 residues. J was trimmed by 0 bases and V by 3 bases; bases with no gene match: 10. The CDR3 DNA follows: TGTGCCAGCAGTTTGTGGGCTAGCGGGATATCTAGCACAGATACGCAGTATTTT. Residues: CASSLWASGISSTDTQYF.

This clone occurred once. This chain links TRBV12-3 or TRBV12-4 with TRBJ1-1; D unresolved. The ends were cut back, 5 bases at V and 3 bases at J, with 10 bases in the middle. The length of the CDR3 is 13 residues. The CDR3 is CASSQLHYTEAFF. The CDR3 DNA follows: TGTGCCAGCAGTCAACTTCACTACACTGAAGCTTTCTTT.

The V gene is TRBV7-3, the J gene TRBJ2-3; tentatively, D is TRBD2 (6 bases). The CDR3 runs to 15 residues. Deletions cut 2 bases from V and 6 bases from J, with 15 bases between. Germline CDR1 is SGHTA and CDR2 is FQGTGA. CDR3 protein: CASSLQGGARDTQYF. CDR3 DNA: TGTGCCAGCAGCTTACAAGGCGGGGCAAGGGATACGCAGTATTTT.

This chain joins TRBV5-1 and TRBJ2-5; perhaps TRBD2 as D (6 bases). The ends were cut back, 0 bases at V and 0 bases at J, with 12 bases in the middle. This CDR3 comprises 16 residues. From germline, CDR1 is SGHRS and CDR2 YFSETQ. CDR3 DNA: TGCGCCAGCAGCTTGGGGGTAGCGGCGTACCAAGAGACCCAGTACTTC. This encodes CASSLGVAAYQETQYF.

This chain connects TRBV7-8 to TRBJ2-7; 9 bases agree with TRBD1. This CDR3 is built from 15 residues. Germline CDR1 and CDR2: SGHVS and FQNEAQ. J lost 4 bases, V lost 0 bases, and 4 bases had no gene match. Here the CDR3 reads CASSLAGTGRYEQYF. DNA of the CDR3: TGTGCCAGCAGCTTAGCCGGGACAGGGAGATACGAGCAGTACTTC.

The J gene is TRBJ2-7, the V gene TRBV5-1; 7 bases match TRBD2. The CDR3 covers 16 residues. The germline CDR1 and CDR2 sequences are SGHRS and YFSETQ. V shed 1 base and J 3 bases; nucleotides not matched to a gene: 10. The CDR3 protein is CASSLKLAAMGYEQYF. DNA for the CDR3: TGCGCCAGCAGCTTGAAGCTAGCGGCTATGGGCTACGAGCAGTACTTC.

DNA of the CDR3: TGTGCCAGTAGTAGGACAGGGGGAGACACTGAAGCTTTCTTT. It encodes CASSRTGGDTEAFF. The chain combines TRBV19 with TRBJ1-1, with 10 bases aligning to TRBD1. The CDR3 is made up of 14 amino acids. J gave up 3 bases and V 4 bases, and 2 bases lay outside the gene matches. The V gene's germline CDR1 is LNHDA and CDR2 SQIVND (reference sequence).

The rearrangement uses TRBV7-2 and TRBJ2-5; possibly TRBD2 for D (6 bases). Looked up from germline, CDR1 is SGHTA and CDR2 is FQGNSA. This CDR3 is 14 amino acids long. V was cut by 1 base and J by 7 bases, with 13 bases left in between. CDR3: CASSLVAGLRTQYF. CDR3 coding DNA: TGTGCCAGCAGCTTAGTTGCGGGACTCCGGACCCAGTACTTC.

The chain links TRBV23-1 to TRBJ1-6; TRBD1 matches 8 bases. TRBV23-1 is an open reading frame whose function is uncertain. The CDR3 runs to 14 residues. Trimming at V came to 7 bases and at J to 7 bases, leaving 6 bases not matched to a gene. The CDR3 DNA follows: TGCGCCAGCATTCGGACAGGGAAGAATTCACCCCTCCACTTT. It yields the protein CASIRTGKNSPLHF.

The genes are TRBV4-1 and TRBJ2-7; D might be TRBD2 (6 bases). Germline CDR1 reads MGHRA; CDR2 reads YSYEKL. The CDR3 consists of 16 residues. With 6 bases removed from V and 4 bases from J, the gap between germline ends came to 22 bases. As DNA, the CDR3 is TGCGCCAGCAGTTACTCGGTAGCGGAACCTACGTACGAGCAGTACTTC. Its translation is CASSYSVAEPTYEQYF.

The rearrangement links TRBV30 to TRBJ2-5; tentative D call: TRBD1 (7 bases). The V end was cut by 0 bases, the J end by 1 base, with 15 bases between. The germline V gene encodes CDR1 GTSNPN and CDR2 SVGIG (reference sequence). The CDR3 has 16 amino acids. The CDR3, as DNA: TGTGCCTGGAGTGTATTGGGCGGGACAGCCCAAGAGACCCAGTACTTC. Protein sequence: CAWSVLGGTAQETQYF.

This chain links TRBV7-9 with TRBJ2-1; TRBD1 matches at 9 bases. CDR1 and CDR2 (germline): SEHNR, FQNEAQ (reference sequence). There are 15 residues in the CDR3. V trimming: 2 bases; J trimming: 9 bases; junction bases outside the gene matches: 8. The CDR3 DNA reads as TGTGCCAGCAGCTTAAGACAGGGGGATCTCGGTGAGCAGTTCTTC. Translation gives CASSLRQGDLGEQFF.

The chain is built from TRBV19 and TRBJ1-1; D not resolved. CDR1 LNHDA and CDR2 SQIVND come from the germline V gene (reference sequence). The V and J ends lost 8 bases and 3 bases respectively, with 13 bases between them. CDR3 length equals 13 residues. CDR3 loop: CASRYDRDTEAFF. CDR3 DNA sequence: TGTGCCAGTCGGTACGATCGGGACACTGAAGCTTTCTTT.

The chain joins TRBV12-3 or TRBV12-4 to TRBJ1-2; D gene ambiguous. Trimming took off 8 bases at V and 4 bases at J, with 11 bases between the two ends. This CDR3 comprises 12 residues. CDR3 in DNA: TGTGCCAGCTCTTTTGGGCTCTATGGCTACACCTTC. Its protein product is CASSFGLYGYTF.

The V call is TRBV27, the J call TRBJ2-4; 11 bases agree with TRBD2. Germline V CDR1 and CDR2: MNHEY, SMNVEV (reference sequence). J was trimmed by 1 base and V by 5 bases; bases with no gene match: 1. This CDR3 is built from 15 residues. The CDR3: CASSLAGGAKNIQYF. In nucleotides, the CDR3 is TGTGCCAGCAGTCTAGCGGGGGGCGCCAAAAACATTCAGTACTTC.

The CDR3 protein is CASSATGSYSYEQYF. In nucleotides, the CDR3 is TGTGCCAGCAGCGCCACAGGTTCTTACTCCTACGAGCAGTACTTC. The chain carries TRBV9 and TRBJ2-7, with TRBD1 as a possible D gene (5 bases). CDR1 is SGDLS and CDR2 is YYNGEE in the germline V gene. This CDR3 has 15 amino acids. Between the trimmed V and J ends, which lost 3 bases and 0 bases, there was a span of 13 bases.

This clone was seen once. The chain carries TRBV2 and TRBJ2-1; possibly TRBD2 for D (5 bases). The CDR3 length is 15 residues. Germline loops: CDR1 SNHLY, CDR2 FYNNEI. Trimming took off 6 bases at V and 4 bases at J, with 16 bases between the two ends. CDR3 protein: CASSPTGSVYNEQFF. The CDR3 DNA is TGTGCCAGCAGCCCTACGGGGTCAGTATACAATGAGCAGTTCTTC.

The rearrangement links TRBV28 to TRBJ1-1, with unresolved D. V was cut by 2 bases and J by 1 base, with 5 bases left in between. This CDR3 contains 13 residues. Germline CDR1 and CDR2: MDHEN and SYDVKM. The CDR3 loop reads CASSLPGNTEAFF. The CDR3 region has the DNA TGTGCCAGCAGTTTACCAGGGAACACTGAAGCTTTCTTT. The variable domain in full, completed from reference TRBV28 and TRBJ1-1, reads DVKVTQSSRYLVKRTGEKVFLECVQDMDHENMFWYRQDPGLGLRLIYFSYDVKMKEKGDIPEGYSVSREKKERFSLILESASTNQTSMYLCASSLPGNTEAFFGQGTRLTVV.

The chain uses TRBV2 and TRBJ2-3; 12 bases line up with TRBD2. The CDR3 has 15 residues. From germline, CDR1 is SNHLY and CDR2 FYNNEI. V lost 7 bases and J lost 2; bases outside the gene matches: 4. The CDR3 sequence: CASNGLAGFTDTQYF. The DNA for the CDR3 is TGTGCCAGCAACGGACTAGCGGGATTCACAGATACGCAGTATTTT. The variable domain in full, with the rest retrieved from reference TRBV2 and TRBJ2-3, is EPEVTQTPSHQVTQMGQEVILRCVPISNHLYFYWYRQILGQKVEFLVSFYNNEISEKSEIFDDQFSVERPDGSNFTLKIRSTKLEDSAMYFCASNGLAGFTDTQYFGPGTRLTVL.